This T cell receptor beta chain was retrieved from a study of beta chain features in type 1 diabetes. As for this clone: Its antigen is as yet unknown.

The investigators reverse transcribed all of the isolated RNA, so they sequenced expressed TCRB transcripts. The repertoire was sequenced with immunoSEQ multiplex PCR; TCRdb's copy has only in-frame clones and lacks some. The table has about 280,000 clones, over 12% seen once. Study-wide results and caveats: For Type 1 diabetes patients, all four CD4+ subsets carried TCRB CDR3s that were moderately but significantly shorter.

The source is a man in his late teens or twenties with type 1 diabetes. Input material: naive CD4+ T cells from blood.

This CDR3 reads CASSILGGTQYF. The DNA of the CDR3 is TGTGCCAGCAGTATACTGGGGGGTACCCAGTACTTC. V and J are TRBV6-6 and TRBJ2-5; weak D call: TRBD2 (6 bases). The CDR3 totals 12 residues. V lost 5 bases, J lost 8 bases, and 12 bases lay in between. Germline CDR1 and CDR2: MNHNY and SVGAGI (reference sequence).